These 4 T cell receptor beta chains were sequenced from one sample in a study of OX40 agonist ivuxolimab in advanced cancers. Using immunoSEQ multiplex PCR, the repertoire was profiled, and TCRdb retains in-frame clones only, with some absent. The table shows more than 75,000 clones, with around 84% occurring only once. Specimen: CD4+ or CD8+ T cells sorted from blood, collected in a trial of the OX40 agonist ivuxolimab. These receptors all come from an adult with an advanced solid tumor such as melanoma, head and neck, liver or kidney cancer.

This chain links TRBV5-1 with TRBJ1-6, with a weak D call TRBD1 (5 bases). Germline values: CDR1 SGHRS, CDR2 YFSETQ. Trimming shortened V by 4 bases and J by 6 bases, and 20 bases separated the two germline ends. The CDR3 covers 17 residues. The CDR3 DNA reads TGCGCCAGCAGCCCCCGGGGCAGGGAAGACGGTAATTCACCCCTCCACTTT. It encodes CASSPRGREDGNSPLHF. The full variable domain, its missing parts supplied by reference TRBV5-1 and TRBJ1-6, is KAGVTQTPRYLIKTRGQQVTLSCSPISGHRSVSWYQQTPGQGLQFLFEYFSETQRNKGNFPGRFSGRQFSNSRSEMNVSTLELGDSALYLCASSPRGREDGNSPLHFGNGTRLTVT.

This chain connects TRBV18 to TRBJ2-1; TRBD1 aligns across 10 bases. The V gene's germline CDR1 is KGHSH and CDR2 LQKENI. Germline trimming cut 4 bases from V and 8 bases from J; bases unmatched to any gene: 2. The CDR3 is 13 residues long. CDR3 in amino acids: CASSLGTGDEQFF. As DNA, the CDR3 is TGTGCCAGCTCACTGGGGACAGGGGATGAGCAGTTCTTC. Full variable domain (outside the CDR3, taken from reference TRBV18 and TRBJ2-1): NAGVMQNPRHLVRRRGQEARLRCSPMKGHSHVYWYRQLPEEGLKFMVYLQKENIIDESGMPKERFSAEFPKEGPSILRIQQVVRGDSAAYFCASSLGTGDEQFFGPGTRLTVL.

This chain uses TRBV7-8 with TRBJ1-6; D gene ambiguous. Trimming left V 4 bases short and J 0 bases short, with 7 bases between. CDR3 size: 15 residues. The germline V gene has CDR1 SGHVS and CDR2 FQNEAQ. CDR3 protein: CASSSRTSYNSPLHF. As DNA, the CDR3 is TGTGCCAGCAGCTCCAGGACCTCCTATAATTCACCCCTCCACTTT.

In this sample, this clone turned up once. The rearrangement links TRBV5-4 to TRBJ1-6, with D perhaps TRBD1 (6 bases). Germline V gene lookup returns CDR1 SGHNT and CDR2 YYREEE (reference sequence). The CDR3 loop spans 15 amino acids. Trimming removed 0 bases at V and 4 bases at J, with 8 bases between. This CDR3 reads CASSLGDIYNSPLHF. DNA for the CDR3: TGTGCCAGCAGCTTGGGGGACATTTATAATTCACCCCTCCACTTT.